This TCR beta chain was recorded in a study of blood T cell repertoires in COVID-19. Original processing methods: By means of reference gene primer amplification, nucleated cell counts were estimated. Produced via immunoSEQ multiplex PCR; TCRdb's table is partial and in-frame only. The DNA gave D and trimming, while V, J and clone size come from that table. Of around 290,000 clones detected, around 88% appear once; the ten largest clones hold around 14%. The CDR3 extends over 16 amino acids. Germline V gene lookup returns CDR1 SGHDT and CDR2 YYEEEE. Unmatched junction bases numbered 9, after V lost 1 base and J lost 4 bases.

Sequencing was performed on peripheral blood. The V call is TRBV5-6, the J call TRBJ2-5, with 8 bases fitting TRBD2. This receptor was taken from a woman in her 70s with COVID-19, enrolled during active disease. The CDR3 loop reads CASSLSYGGAIETQYF. For the CDR3, the DNA is TGTGCCAGCAGCTTGAGTTACGGGGGGGCGATAGAGACCCAGTACTTC.